The TCR beta chain described here comes from a study of cytomegalovirus exposure and HLA in healthy donors. Study-wide points: The authors later found HLA-associated TCR beta chains more clonally expanded than equally common others. Reported findings show TCR beta sequences accurately forecast HLA-A and HLA-B alleles in most subjects. The later analysis indicated that the majority of CMV-associated TCR beta chains appeared HLA-restricted.

Remarks on this clone: Antigen: not known.

Germline CDR1 and CDR2: LGHNA and YNFKEQ. CDR3 length: 14 residues. V dropped 0 bases and J dropped 10; count of bases not matched to a gene: 6. The PCR had 60 Vbeta and 13 Jbeta primers. Methods used by the authors: Unique TCR beta chains totaled 65 million to 95 million in a later count, with approximately 10 million of them shared. Method: immunoSEQ multiplex PCR; TCRdb's copy keeps in-frame clones and lacks some. The V and J calls and clone size are taken from that table; D and trimming were inferred from the DNA. In the table there are tens of thousands of clones, 65% to 80% of which are singletons.

The sequence came from a man in his forties in good health and CMV-seropositive. The chain has TRBV4-2 and TRBJ1-1; 9 nucleotides line up with TRBD1. The sequencing sample was made of PBMCs. CDR3 DNA sequence: TGTGCCAGCAGCCAAGATCTTGTGACAGGGGGAGCTTTCTTT. It codes for CASSQDLVTGGAFF.